This T cell receptor beta chain appears in the sequencing data of a study of T cell responses to AZD1222 COVID-19 vaccine. Study-level results: No repertoire was sampled before or during the peak T cell response, only after it. There were mostly white British donors and more females than males, and clonal diversity was possibly underestimated.

The V gene's germline CDR1 is SGHDN and CDR2 FVKESK. The V end was cut by 1 base, the J end by 5 bases, with 8 bases between. This CDR3 spans 14 amino acids. Profiling relied on immunoSEQ multiplex PCR, and the TCRdb table lists in-frame clones only, not all of them. Of about 180,000 clones in the sample, around 90% were seen once. Points on this clone: What it binds is not known.

This chain joins TRBV14 and TRBJ2-2; D gene ambiguous. The sequencing here drew on peripheral blood, taken on day 0 of AZD1222 vaccination. This TCR was recovered from an adult in good health. In DNA form, the CDR3 reads TGTGCCAGCAGCCAAGTGGCGTTAACCGGGGAGCTGTTTTTT. Translating gives CASSQVALTGELFF.